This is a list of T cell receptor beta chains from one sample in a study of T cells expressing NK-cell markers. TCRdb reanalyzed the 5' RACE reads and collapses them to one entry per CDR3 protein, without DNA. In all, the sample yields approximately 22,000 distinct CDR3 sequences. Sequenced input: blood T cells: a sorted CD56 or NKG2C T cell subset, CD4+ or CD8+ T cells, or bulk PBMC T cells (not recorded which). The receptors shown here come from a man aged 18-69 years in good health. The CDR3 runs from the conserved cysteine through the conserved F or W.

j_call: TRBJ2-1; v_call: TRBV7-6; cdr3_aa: CASSYMGAGTSGGNEQFF
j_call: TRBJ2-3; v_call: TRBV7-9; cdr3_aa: CASTLGRANTDTQYF
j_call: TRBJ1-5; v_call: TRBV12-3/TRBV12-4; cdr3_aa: CASSLGQIYSNQPQHF
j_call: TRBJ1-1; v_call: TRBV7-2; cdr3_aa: CASSLVAWGTEAFF
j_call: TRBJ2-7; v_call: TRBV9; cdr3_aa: CASSRTTSGAEQYF
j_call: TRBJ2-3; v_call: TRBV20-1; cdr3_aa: CSARPGASTDTQYF
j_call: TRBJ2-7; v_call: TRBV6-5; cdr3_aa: CASSYSGEYEQYF
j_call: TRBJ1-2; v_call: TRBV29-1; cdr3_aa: CSVDGQYGYTF
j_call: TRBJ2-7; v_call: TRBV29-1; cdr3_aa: CSVELGRGRGEQYF
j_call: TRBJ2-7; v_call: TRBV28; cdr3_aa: CASSSGAYEQYF
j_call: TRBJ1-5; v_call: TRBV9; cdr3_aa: CASSLGALVSSNQPQHF
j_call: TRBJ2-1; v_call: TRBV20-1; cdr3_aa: CSARGLGLAGPGASYNEQFF
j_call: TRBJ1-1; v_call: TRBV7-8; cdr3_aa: CASSLAREGLQAFF
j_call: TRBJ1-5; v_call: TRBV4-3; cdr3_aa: CASQSAGTSSNQPQHF
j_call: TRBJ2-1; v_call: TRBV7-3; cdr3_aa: CASSLAGGNEQFF
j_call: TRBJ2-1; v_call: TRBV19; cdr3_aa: CASSIRSSFYNEQFF
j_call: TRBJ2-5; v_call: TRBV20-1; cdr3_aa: CSARARKGLAGGPRETQYF
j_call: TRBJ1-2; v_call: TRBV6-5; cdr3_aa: CASSYSGDGDYGYTF
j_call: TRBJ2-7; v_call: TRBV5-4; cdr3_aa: CASSLTGRTYEQYF
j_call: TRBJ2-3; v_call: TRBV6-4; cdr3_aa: CASSRDGRTDTQYF
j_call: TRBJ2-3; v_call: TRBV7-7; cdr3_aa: CASSSSLDTRDTQYF
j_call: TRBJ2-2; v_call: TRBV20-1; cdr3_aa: CSAARANTGELFF
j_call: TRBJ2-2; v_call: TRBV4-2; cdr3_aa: CASSQAGWGNTGELFF
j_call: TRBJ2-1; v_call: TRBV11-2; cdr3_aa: CASSLVGTPDNEQFF
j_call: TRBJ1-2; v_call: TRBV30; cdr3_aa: CAWRGSGSGYTF
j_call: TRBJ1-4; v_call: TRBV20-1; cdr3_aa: CSARDGTANEKLFF
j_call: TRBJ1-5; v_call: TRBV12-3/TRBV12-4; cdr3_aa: CASRRGQAGGQPQHF
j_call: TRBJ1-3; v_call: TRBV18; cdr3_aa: CASSPQGGSSGNTIYF
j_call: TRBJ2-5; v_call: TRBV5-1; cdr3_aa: CASSLEGREETQYF
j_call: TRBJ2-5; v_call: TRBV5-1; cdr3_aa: CASSLRTAIKETQYF
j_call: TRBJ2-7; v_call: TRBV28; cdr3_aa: CASSNPSGSLYEQYF
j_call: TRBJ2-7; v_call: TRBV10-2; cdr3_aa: CASSGWTSAYEQYF
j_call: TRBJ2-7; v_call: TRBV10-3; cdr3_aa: CAISDRGISGRSFGYEQYF
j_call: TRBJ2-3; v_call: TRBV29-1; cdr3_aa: CSTHGGGRGTDTQYF
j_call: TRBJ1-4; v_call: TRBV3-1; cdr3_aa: CASSQVPQGTNEKLFF
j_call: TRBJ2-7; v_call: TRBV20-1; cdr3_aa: CSATEMGGAAYEQYF
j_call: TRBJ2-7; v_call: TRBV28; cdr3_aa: CASSFSRELYEQYF
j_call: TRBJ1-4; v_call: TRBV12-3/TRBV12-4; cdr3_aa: CASSALTALNEKLFF
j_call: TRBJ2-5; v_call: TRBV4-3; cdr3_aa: CASSQTGAETQYF
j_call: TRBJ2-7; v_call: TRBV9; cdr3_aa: CASSAGQGNYEQYF
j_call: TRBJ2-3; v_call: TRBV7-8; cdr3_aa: CASRRGRTSRDTQYF
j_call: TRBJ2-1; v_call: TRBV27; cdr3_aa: CASSPRRSSYNEQFF
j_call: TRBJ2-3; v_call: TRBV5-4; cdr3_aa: CASSLDDTQYF
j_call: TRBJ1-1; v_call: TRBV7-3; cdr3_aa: CASSLVKSTEAFF
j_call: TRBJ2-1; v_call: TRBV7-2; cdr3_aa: CASSLAGGPRSSYNEQFF
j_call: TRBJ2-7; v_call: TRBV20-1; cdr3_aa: CSARVMGQASYEQYF
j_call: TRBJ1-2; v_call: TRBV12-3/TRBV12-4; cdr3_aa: CASRRTGGRGYGYTF
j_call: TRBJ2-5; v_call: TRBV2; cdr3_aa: CASRQGGQTQYF
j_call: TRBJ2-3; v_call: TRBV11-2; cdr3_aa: CASSLVGGASTDTQYF
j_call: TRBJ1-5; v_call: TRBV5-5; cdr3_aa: CASSPDRVAGEAQHF